This TCR beta chain was recovered during a study of T cells in Graves' hyperthyroidism and ophthalmopathy (dated by TCRdb to 2018 to 2020). About the investigation overall: Peripheral blood was collected at initial diagnosis, before any treatment. TCR V-J signatures able to tell the groups apart were searched for in a discovery cohort of some 97 patients, of whom more than 40 had Graves' ophthalmopathy and roughly 58 had stable Graves' hyperthyroidism. An independent validation cohort of 18 to 20 hyperthyroidism patients and some 15 patients who later progressed to ophthalmopathy tested prospective prediction of ophthalmopathy. For training and testing, the 100 or so patients in the discovery cohort were randomly divided in a 7:3 ratio. The study also compared thyroid tissue and blood T-cell repertoires from a handful of Graves' hyperthyroidism patients. After sampling, hyperthyroidism patients received methimazole starting at 30 mg daily, and ophthalmopathy patients received high-dose intravenous methylprednisolone. The paper reports TCR Vbeta CDR3 sequencing of some 140 peripheral blood samples: approximately 43 ophthalmopathy, under 80 hyperthyroidism and around 17 progressor patients.

The TCR beta CDR3 regions were amplified from RNA transcripts. For the first round of RT-PCR on the TCR CDR3, the HTBI primer set was used together with the Qiagen OneStep RT-PCR kit. Libraries were constructed in a second round of multiplex PCR, after which size selection and purification were carried out. Sequencing of the libraries was done on an Illumina HiSeq2000 using paired-end 100 bp reads. The authors' pipeline ran thus. SOAPnuke was used to process the raw data, removing reads that contained adapters or uncalled bases, had a mean Phred below 15, or lacked an exact match to the constant primer or identifier. COPE v1.2.5 was used to merge the high-quality paired reads, and each unique nucleotide sequence was defined as a clonotype. MiTCR v1.1 was used to align the clonotypes against IMGT TRBV, TRBD and TRBJ reference segments. The analysis was restricted to V-J combinations with a frequency above 0.0001, which together covered roughly 99% of the repertoires. The TCS score was defined as F50 (clonal expansion) divided by E x V (chaos), with BLOSUM62-based TCRdist calculated between CDR3 peptides within each V-J. Welch's t-statistics and random forest reduced 450 to 600 V-J features to under 15, which were used in a naive Bayes classifier (R e1071). Thyroid-blood repertoire similarity was quantified with the Morisita-Horn index. TCRdb cleaned the public reads at Q25 with fastp, built clones with MiXCR and kept in-frame beta chains. Each entry is one CDR3 protein sequence, shown with its most common DNA and genes. Clone size and V and J calls follow TCRdb, not the original study. Recorded for this sample are about 840,000 distinct CDR3 sequences; around 39% of them occurred a single time. The leading ten clones occupy roughly 8.3% of the sample.

The CDR3 has 15 amino acids, counting the end cysteine and phenylalanine. Just the 45-base CDR3 DNA is kept, in frame starting at base 1. As encoded in the germline V gene, CDR1 is SGHTA while CDR2 is FQGNSA. The V and J ends are trimmed by 6 bases and 3 bases, leaving 15 bases between them. Stable Graves' hyperthyroidism was defined as the absence of progression to ophthalmopathy over 18 months of follow-up. Hyperthyroidism patients were newly diagnosed, with disease duration under 2 months, and aged 18 to 65 years. Patients with uncontrolled infections, other autoimmune diseases, pregnancy or lactation were excluded. Clinical symptoms, serum thyroxine and TRAb, thyroid ultrasound, and orbital computed tomography formed the basis for the diagnoses. Ficoll-Paque density gradient centrifugation was used to isolate PBMCs from around 9.1 ml of fresh peripheral blood. Trizol reagent was used to extract total RNA, and RNA quality was then checked on an Agilent 2100 Bioanalyzer.

Regarding this clonotype: Which antigen it targets is not known. Base quality data are lacking; no much larger clone is found one base away.

General findings and caveats noted by the study authors: Most expanded thyroid clonotypes (frequency above 0.001) were also detected in blood, a finding suggesting that blood repertoires may reflect thyroid immune responses. A model built on a 13 V-J signature distinguished ophthalmopathy from stable hyperthyroidism, reaching 85% to 90% sensitivity and 81.08% specificity in cross-validation and 80%/75% in testing. No statistical method was used to fix the sample size in advance, and group allocation was not hidden from the investigators. In validation, the model predicted progression to ophthalmopathy with around 71% sensitivity and roughly 75% specificity, a median of 6.5 months before onset.

The chain is made from TRBV7-2 and TRBJ1-3, with no reliable assignment of the D segment. The receptor was derived from a young man with Graves' hyperthyroidism. Source material: blood. The base sequence is TGTGCCAGCAGTTTTTTCACGGGATATGGAAACACCATATATTTT. Translated, this is CASSFFTGYGNTIYF. Extended through the reference TRBV7-2 and TRBJ1-3 proteins, this CDR3 yields the full variable domain: GAGVSQSPSNKVTEKGKDVELRCDPISGHTALYWYRQSLGQGLEFLIYFQGNSAPDKSGLPSDRFSAERTGGSVSTLTIQRTQQEDSAVYLCASSFFTGYGNTIYFGEGSWLTVV.